Following are 11 T cell receptor beta chains from one sample sequenced in a study of blood T cell repertoires in COVID-19. The table came from immunoSEQ multiplex PCR; TCRdb's copy has only in-frame clones and leaves some out. The sample lists tens of thousands of clones; 70% to 85% were seen once. Sequencing was performed on peripheral blood. The source of these receptors is an older woman with acute or convalescent COVID-19.

This clone has only one observation. This chain uses TRBV7-9 with TRBJ2-1; 13 bases fit TRBD2. CDR3 length equals 19 residues. The J segment lost 0 bases and the V segment lost 4 bases, leaving 9 bases of the junction unmatched. Germline-derived CDR1 and CDR2 are SEHNR and FQNEAQ (reference sequence). CDR3 coding DNA: TGTGCCAGCAGCTGGCCCGAGGGACTAGCGGGGAGCTCCTACAATGAGCAGTTCTTC. This encodes CASSWPEGLAGSSYNEQFF.

The chain combines TRBV4-1 with TRBJ1-5; D is possibly TRBD1 (5 bases). This CDR3 comprises 15 residues. The ends were cut back, 1 base at V and 5 bases at J, with 12 bases in the middle. Germline V gene sequence: CDR1 MGHRA, CDR2 YSYEKL. The CDR3 loop reads CASSQAWGVDQPQHF. The CDR3 coding sequence is TGCGCCAGCAGCCAAGCATGGGGGGTCGATCAGCCCCAGCATTTT.

Notes on this clone: A junction boundary mismatches the germline segment, possibly from a read error. This chain connects TRBV5-4 to TRBJ2-7; TRBD1 matches at 9 bases. Germline V gene sequence: CDR1 SGHNT, CDR2 YYREEE (reference sequence). CDR3 size: 12 residues. DNA of the CDR3: TGTGCCAGCAGCCTGGACCGGGACAGGGAGCACTTC. Amino acids: CASSLDRDREHF.

The chain uses TRBV27 and TRBJ2-1; 10 nucleotides agree with TRBD2. CDR1 and CDR2 from the germline V gene are MNHEY and SMNVEV (reference sequence). The CDR3 runs 21 residues. Germline trimming cut 2 bases from V and 6 bases from J; bases unmatched to any gene: 22. The CDR3 sequence is CASSLDPRTSGFRGIINEQFF. CDR3 DNA: TGTGCCAGCAGTTTAGATCCCAGGACTAGCGGATTTAGGGGGATAATCAATGAGCAGTTCTTC.

V and J are TRBV7-6 and TRBJ1-1; D not resolved. CDR1 is SGHVS, CDR2 FNYEAQ, per germline. Trimming stripped 3 bases from V and 5 bases from J, with 10 bases between. This CDR3 has 13 residues. CDR3 bases: TGTGCCAGCAGCTTTAGCATGGGTACTGAAGCTTTCTTT. This sequence encodes CASSFSMGTEAFF.

This chain uses TRBV19 with TRBJ1-5; TRBD1 matches 8 bases. Germline-derived CDR1 and CDR2 are LNHDA and SQIVND (reference sequence). The CDR3 consists of 15 residues. The V gene end was trimmed by 10 bases and the J gene end by 6 bases; junction bases not matched to a gene: 14. CDR3 residues: CATGAGTGIFQPQHF. In DNA form, the CDR3 reads TGTGCCACCGGGGCCGGGACAGGCATATTTCAGCCCCAGCATTTT.

This chain uses TRBV5-5 with TRBJ2-4; D is possibly TRBD2 (6 bases). The length of the CDR3 is 13 residues. V lost 4 bases and J 8 bases, leaving 13 bases between the germline ends. The germline CDR1 and CDR2 sequences are SGHKS and YYEKEE (reference sequence). CDR3 bases: TGTGCCAGCAGCCCGGGGGTTAAGGACATTCAGTACTTC. Protein: CASSPGVKDIQYF.

In this sample, this clone is medium-sized. The rearrangement uses TRBV5-1 and TRBJ2-1; 7 bases agree with TRBD1. The trim removed 0 bases at V and 0 bases at J, leaving 3 bases unmatched. CDR1 SGHRS and CDR2 YFSETQ come from the germline V gene. This CDR3 region has 16 residues. CDR3 in DNA: TGCGCCAGCAGCTTGGGCTACAGGGGCTCCTACAATGAGCAGTTCTTC. It translates to CASSLGYRGSYNEQFF.

V and J are TRBV6-5 and TRBJ2-2; 13 positions match TRBD2. The V and J ends lost 6 bases and 3 bases, in that order; junction bases with no gene match: 1. There are 15 residues in the CDR3. From germline, CDR1 is MNHEY and CDR2 SVGAGI. The CDR3 region is CASRGLAGDTGELFF. CDR3 in DNA: TGTGCCAGCAGAGGACTAGCGGGAGACACCGGGGAGCTGTTTTTT.

This clone has just one count. The chain is built from TRBV24-1 and TRBJ2-3, with a weak D call TRBD2 (6 bases). In germline, CDR1 is KGHDR, CDR2 SFDVKD. The CDR3 covers 15 residues. V shed 3 bases and J shed 2 bases, with 11 bases lying between them. The CDR3 region is CATSDPGDSTDTQYF. The CDR3 DNA follows: TGTGCCACCAGTGATCCCGGGGACTCCACAGATACGCAGTATTTT.

V usage is TRBV5-1 and J usage is TRBJ2-5, with 8 nucleotides matching TRBD1. This CDR3 is 16 amino acids long. Germline values: CDR1 SGHRS, CDR2 YFSETQ. V gave up 2 bases and J gave up 5 bases; unmatched junction bases: 11. The CDR3 DNA sequence: TGCGCCAGCAGCTTCACACCGGGACAGGAAGAGGAGACCCAGTACTTC. Protein product: CASSFTPGQEEETQYF.